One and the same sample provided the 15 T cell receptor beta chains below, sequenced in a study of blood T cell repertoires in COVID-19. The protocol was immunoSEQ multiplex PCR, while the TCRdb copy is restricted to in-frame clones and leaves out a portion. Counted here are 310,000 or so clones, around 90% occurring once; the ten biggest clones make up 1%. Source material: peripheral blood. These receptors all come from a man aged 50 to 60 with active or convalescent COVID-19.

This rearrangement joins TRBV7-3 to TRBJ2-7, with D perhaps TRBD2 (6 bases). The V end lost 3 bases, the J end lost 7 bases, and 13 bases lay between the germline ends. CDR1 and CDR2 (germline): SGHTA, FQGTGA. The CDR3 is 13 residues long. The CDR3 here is CASSLGGVAEQYF. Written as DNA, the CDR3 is TGTGCCAGCAGCTTGGGGGGAGTGGCTGAGCAGTACTTC.

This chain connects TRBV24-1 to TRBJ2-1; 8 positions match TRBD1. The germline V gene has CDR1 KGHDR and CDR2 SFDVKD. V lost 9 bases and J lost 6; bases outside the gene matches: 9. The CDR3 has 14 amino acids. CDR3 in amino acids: CATSLDRVVNEQFF. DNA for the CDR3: TGTGCCACCTCTCTGGACAGGGTTGTCAATGAGCAGTTCTTC.

CDR3 amino acids: CASSFTGILTDTQYF. Here the CDR3 DNA reads TGTGCCAGCAGCTTTACAGGGATCCTCACAGATACGCAGTATTTT. V and J are TRBV7-6 and TRBJ2-3; D perhaps matches TRBD1 (6 bases). The germline gives CDR1 SGHVS, CDR2 FNYEAQ. Between the trimmed V and J ends, which lost 3 bases and 2 bases, there was a span of 12 bases. The CDR3 spans 15 residues. The full variable domain, with the rest looked up from reference TRBV7-6 and TRBJ2-3, is GAGVSQSPRYKVTKRGQDVALRCDPISGHVSLYWYRQALGQGPEFLTYFNYEAQQDKSGLPNDRFSAERPEGSISTLTIQRTEQRDSAMYRCASSFTGILTDTQYFGPGTRLTVL.

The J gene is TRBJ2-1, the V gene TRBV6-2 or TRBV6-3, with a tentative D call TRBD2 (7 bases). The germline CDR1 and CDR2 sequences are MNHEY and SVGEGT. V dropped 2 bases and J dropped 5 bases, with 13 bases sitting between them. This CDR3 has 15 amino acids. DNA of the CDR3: TGTGCCAGCAGTTACATGGCGGGGGCCCACAATGAGCAGTTCTTC. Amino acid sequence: CASSYMAGAHNEQFF.

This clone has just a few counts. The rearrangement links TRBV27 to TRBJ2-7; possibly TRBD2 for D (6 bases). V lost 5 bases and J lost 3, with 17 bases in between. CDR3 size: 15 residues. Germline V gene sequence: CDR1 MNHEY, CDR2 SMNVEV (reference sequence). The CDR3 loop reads CASSLRDSRYYEQYF. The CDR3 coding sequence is TGTGCCAGCAGTCTCCGGGACTCCCGCTACTACGAGCAGTACTTC.

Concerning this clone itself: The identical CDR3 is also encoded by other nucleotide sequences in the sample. The DNA for the CDR3 is TGTGCCAGCAGAGGACTAGCGGGAGGTCTGGATGAGCAGTTCTTC. Translating gives CASRGLAGGLDEQFF. The V call is TRBV3-1 (or the pseudogene TRBV3-2), the J call TRBJ2-1, with 14 bases aligning to TRBD2. Germline V gives CDR1 LGHDT, CDR2 YNNKEL (reference sequence). V shed 6 bases, J shed 8 bases, and the junction held 6 bases outside the gene matches. The CDR3 is 15 residues long.

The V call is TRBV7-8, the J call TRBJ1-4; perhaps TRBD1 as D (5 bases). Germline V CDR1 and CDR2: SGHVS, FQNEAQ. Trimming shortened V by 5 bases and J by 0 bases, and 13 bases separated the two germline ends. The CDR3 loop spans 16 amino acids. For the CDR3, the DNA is TGTGCCAGCAGCGCGGTCAGGGATCCAACTAATGAAAAACTGTTTTTT. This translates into CASSAVRDPTNEKLFF.

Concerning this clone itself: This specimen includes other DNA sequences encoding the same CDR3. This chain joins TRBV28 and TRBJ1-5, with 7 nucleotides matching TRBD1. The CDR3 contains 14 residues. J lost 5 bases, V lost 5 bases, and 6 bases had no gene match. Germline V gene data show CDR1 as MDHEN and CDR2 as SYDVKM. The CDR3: CASSPPDRYQPQHF. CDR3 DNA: TGTGCCAGCAGTCCCCCGGACAGGTATCAGCCCCAGCATTTT.

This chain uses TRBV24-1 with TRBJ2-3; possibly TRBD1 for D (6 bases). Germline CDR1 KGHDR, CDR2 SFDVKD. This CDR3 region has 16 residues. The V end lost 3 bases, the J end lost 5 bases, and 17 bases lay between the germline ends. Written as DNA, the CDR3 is TGTGCCACCAGTGATACAATAGCGCAAGGGGGAGATACGCAGTATTTT. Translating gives CATSDTIAQGGDTQYF.

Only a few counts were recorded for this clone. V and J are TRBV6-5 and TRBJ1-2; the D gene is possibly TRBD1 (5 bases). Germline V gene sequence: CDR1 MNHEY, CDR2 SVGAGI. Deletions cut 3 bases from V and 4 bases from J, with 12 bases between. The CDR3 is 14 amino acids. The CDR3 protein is CASSYERGGYGYTF. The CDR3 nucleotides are TGTGCCAGCAGTTATGAGAGGGGAGGCTATGGCTACACCTTC.

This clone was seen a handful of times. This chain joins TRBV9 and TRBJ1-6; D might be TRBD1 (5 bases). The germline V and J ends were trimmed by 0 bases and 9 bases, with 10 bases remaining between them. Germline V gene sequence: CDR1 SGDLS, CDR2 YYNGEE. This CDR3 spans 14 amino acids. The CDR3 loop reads CASSVVGEGSPLHF. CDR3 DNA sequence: TGTGCCAGCAGCGTAGTAGGGGAGGGTTCACCCCTCCACTTT.

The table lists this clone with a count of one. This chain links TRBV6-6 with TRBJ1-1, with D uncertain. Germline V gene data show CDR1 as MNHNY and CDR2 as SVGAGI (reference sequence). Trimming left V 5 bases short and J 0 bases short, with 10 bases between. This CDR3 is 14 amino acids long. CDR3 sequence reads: CASSDPGVNTEAFF. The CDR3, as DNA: TGTGCCAGCAGTGACCCCGGGGTGAACACTGAAGCTTTCTTT.

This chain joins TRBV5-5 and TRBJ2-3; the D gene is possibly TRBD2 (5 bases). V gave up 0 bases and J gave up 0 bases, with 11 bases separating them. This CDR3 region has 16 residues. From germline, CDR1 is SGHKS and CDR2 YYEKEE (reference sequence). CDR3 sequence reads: CASSLVPGSSTDTQYF. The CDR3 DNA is TGTGCCAGCAGCTTGGTCCCGGGATCTAGCACAGATACGCAGTATTTT. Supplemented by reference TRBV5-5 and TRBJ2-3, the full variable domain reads DAGVTQSPTHLIKTRGQQVTLRCSPISGHKSVSWYQQVLGQGPQFIFQYYEKEERGRGNFPDRFSARQFPNYSSELNVNALLLGDSALYLCASSLVPGSSTDTQYFGPGTRLTVL.

CDR3 amino acids: CASSYRQGPNEQYF. The CDR3, as DNA: TGTGCCAGCAGTTACCGACAGGGGCCCAACGAGCAGTACTTC. J is TRBJ2-7 and V is TRBV6-5; 8 nucleotides align to TRBD1. Germline CDR1 reads MNHEY; CDR2 reads SVGAGI. The CDR3 contains 14 residues. The ends lost 2 bases at V and 5 bases at J; junction bases unmatched: 5.

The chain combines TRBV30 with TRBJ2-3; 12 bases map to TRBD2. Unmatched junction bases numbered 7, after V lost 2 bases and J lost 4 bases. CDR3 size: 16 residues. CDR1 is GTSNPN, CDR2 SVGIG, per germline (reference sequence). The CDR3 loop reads CAWSPRTSGESDTQYF. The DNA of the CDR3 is TGTGCCTGGAGTCCCAGGACTAGCGGGGAATCAGATACGCAGTATTTT.